Listed here are 31 T cell receptor beta chains from one sample, sequenced in a study of cytomegalovirus exposure and HLA in healthy donors. The PCR used 60 Vbeta and 13 Jbeta primers. Clones were read by immunoSEQ multiplex PCR, and TCRdb kept only the in-frame ones, dropping some. Of about 200,000 clones in the sample, roughly 84% are singletons; the top ten hold 1.5% to 2%. The sequencing input was PBMCs. The receptors come from a man between 50 and 59 years old in good health and CMV-seronegative.

This sequence joins TRBV27 and TRBJ2-7; the match to TRBD1 covers 10 bases. CDR3 size: 14 residues. The J segment lost 4 bases and the V segment lost 4 bases, leaving 4 bases of the junction unmatched. In germline, CDR1 is MNHEY, CDR2 SMNVEV (reference sequence). The CDR3 DNA is TGTGCCAGCAGTTACCGACAGGGGGCATACGAGCAGTACTTC. Translation gives CASSYRQGAYEQYF.

This clone was seen a single time. The chain joins TRBV4-1 to TRBJ2-1, with D tentatively TRBD2 (6 bases). The CDR3 extends over 15 amino acids. From germline, CDR1 is MGHRA and CDR2 YSYEKL. V dropped 6 bases and J dropped 8 bases, with 20 bases sitting between them. The CDR3 protein is CASRRDHRGHDEQFF. The CDR3 coding sequence is TGCGCCAGCAGGCGGGACCATAGAGGCCACGATGAGCAGTTCTTC.

Only a few counts were recorded for this clone. The V call is TRBV7-3, the J call TRBJ2-1; TRBD2 matches 8 bases. The CDR3 totals 15 residues. The germline gives CDR1 SGHTA, CDR2 FQGTGA. V gave up 5 bases and J gave up 2 bases; unmatched junction bases: 5. CDR3 bases: TGTGCCAGCAGCCCGCTAGCGGGCCCCTACAATGAGCAGTTCTTC. Translated, it gives CASSPLAGPYNEQFF.

The genes are TRBV18 and TRBJ1-1; the match to TRBD1 covers 7 bases. The CDR3 is 14 residues long. V shed 3 bases and J 3 bases; nucleotides not matched to a gene: 4. Germline V gene sequence: CDR1 KGHSH, CDR2 LQKENI. CDR3 DNA sequence: TGTGCCAGCTCACCCGGACAGGTGGACACTGAAGCTTTCTTT. It specifies CASSPGQVDTEAFF.

This sequence joins TRBV4-1 and TRBJ1-2; TRBD1 is a possible D gene (5 bases). CDR3 length: 15 amino acids. The germline V gene has CDR1 MGHRA and CDR2 YSYEKL. Between the trimmed V and J ends, which lost 6 bases and 6 bases, there was a span of 20 bases. In DNA, the CDR3 is TGCGCCAGCAGTCCCCCCGGGGGAATAAGAGATGGCTACACCTTC. It yields the protein CASSPPGGIRDGYTF.

This clone was counted once. J is TRBJ2-7 and V is TRBV4-2, with 12 bases fitting TRBD1. The V and J ends lost 3 bases and 5 bases, in that order; junction bases with no gene match: 8. This CDR3 has 16 amino acids. Germline V gene data show CDR1 as LGHNA and CDR2 as YNFKEQ. The CDR3 loop is CASSHSPGQGAHEQYF. The DNA of the CDR3 is TGTGCCAGCAGCCATTCCCCGGGACAGGGGGCCCACGAGCAGTACTTC.

CDR3 DNA sequence: TGTGCCAGCAGTGTGACAGGGGGCTCTGGGGCCAACGTCCTGACTTTC. This encodes CASSVTGGSGANVLTF. The rearrangement joins TRBV7-3 to TRBJ2-6; 9 nucleotides match TRBD1. Per germline, CDR1 SGHTA and CDR2 FQGTGA. V dropped 6 bases and J dropped 0; count of bases not matched to a gene: 3. There are 16 residues in the CDR3.

This clone was seen only once. The rearrangement links TRBV5-5 to TRBJ1-2; TRBD1 matches at 7 bases. In germline, CDR1 is SGHKS, CDR2 YYEKEE (reference sequence). After removal of 4 bases from V and 8 bases from J, the junction contained 14 bases not matched to a gene. CDR3 length equals 15 residues. In nucleotides, the CDR3 is TGTGCCAGCAGCCCCAGCACGGACAGGACACGAGGCTACACCTTC. This translates into CASSPSTDRTRGYTF.

This rearrangement joins TRBV2 to TRBJ2-3, with TRBD2 matching 8 bases. J was trimmed by 5 bases and V by 11 bases; bases with no gene match: 15. This CDR3 has 15 amino acids. CDR1 SNHLY and CDR2 FYNNEI come from the germline V gene. This CDR3 is CASINGRARGDTQYF. The CDR3 DNA is TGTGCCTCCATTAACGGGAGGGCCCGGGGAGATACGCAGTATTTT.

This chain uses TRBV6-4 with TRBJ2-1; 9 nucleotides match TRBD2. In germline, CDR1 is MRHNA, CDR2 SNTAGT. The CDR3 has 14 residues. Unmatched junction bases numbered 3, after V lost 2 bases and J lost 7 bases. The CDR3: CASSDLAGTNEQFF. The CDR3, as DNA: TGTGCCAGCAGTGACCTAGCGGGAACAAATGAGCAGTTCTTC.

The rearrangement joins TRBV5-1 to TRBJ1-2, with TRBD1 as a possible D gene (5 bases). CDR1 is SGHRS, CDR2 YFSETQ, per germline. This CDR3 spans 14 amino acids. V lost 4 bases and J lost 5, with 15 bases in between. CDR3 loop: CASSPHDSLYGYTF. The CDR3 DNA reads as TGCGCCAGCAGCCCCCACGACAGTTTATATGGCTACACCTTC. Using reference TRBV5-1 and TRBJ1-2 for the parts outside the CDR3, the full variable domain is KAGVTQTPRYLIKTRGQQVTLSCSPISGHRSVSWYQQTPGQGLQFLFEYFSETQRNKGNFPGRFSGRQFSNSRSEMNVSTLELGDSALYLCASSPHDSLYGYTFGSGTRLTVV.

The V and J genes are TRBV27 and TRBJ1-3, with D possibly being TRBD1 (5 bases). V lost 4 bases and J 3 bases, leaving 7 bases between the germline ends. The V gene's germline CDR1 is MNHEY and CDR2 SMNVEV (reference sequence). This CDR3 has 13 residues. CDR3 protein: CASSSQGGNTIYF. The CDR3, as DNA: TGTGCCAGCAGTTCTCAGGGTGGAAACACCATATATTTT.

The chain uses TRBV18 and TRBJ1-3; 8 bases align to TRBD1. Germline V gene lookup returns CDR1 KGHSH and CDR2 LQKENI. This CDR3 has 14 amino acids. Trimming cost V 8 bases and J 3 bases; bases outside gene matches: 6. The CDR3 protein is CASTTGQGGNTIYF. The DNA of the CDR3 is TGTGCCAGCACGACCGGACAGGGTGGAAACACCATATATTTT.

This clone appeared once. This chain uses TRBV19 with TRBJ1-5; D perhaps matches TRBD1 (5 bases). The CDR3 totals 14 residues. Per the germline V gene, CDR1 is LNHDA and CDR2 is SQIVND (reference sequence). The V and J ends lost 2 bases and 5 bases respectively, with 10 bases between them. Written as DNA, the CDR3 is TGTGCCAGTAGTATACGTCAGGGTCATCAGCCCCAGCATTTT. This encodes CASSIRQGHQPQHF.

The gene calls are TRBV27 and TRBJ2-1; the match to TRBD2 covers 10 bases. J lost 2 bases, V lost 2 bases, and 3 bases had no gene match. The CDR3 has 16 amino acids. CDR1 and CDR2 from the germline V gene are MNHEY and SMNVEV (reference sequence). DNA for the CDR3: TGTGCCAGCAGTTTAGGGACTAGCGCGACCTACAATGAGCAGTTCTTC. This encodes CASSLGTSATYNEQFF.

V is TRBV15 and J is TRBJ2-2; TRBD2 is a possible D gene (5 bases). The CDR3 consists of 18 residues. Trimming pared 0 bases from V and 2 bases from J, leaving 16 bases between. Germline CDR1 LNHNV, CDR2 YYDKDF (reference sequence). This chain's CDR3 is CATSRDRGSAVNTGELFF. CDR3 bases: TGTGCCACCAGCAGAGATAGAGGGTCGGCAGTCAACACCGGGGAGCTGTTTTTT.

This chain links TRBV10-3 with TRBJ2-3, with D possibly matching TRBD1 (5 bases). V was clipped by 0 bases and J by 1 base, with 8 bases between them. Germline CDR1 is ENHRY and CDR2 is SYGVKD. The CDR3 extends over 15 amino acids. The CDR3 loop is CAISESQGGTDTQYF. The CDR3 region has the DNA TGTGCCATCAGTGAGTCGCAGGGTGGCACAGATACGCAGTATTTT.

V usage is TRBV4-1 and J usage is TRBJ2-5; 11 nucleotides match TRBD2. This CDR3 is 14 amino acids long. The V gene end was trimmed by 2 bases and the J gene end by 5 bases; junction bases not matched to a gene: 1. Germline V lookup: CDR1 MGHRA, CDR2 YSYEKL. CDR3 nucleotides: TGCGCCAGCAGCCAAACTAGCGGGAGTGAGACCCAGTACTTC. It is translated as CASSQTSGSETQYF.

This clone was seen a handful of times. The rearrangement uses TRBV6-5 and TRBJ2-7; 11 bases are a match to TRBD2. The CDR3 loop spans 14 amino acids. Germline V gene sequence: CDR1 MNHEY, CDR2 SVGAGI. Germline trimming cut 6 bases from V and 3 bases from J; bases unmatched to any gene: 4. The DNA of the CDR3 is TGTGCCAGCAGGTCCGGGACTAGCGGCTACGAGCAGTACTTC. Residues: CASRSGTSGYEQYF.

The chain couples TRBV14 to TRBJ2-7, with 10 nucleotides matching TRBD1. The CDR3 spans 17 residues. V lost 2 bases and J lost 2; bases outside the gene matches: 9. The germline gives CDR1 SGHDN, CDR2 FVKESK. The chain's CDR3 is CASSQRYGTGAAYEQYF. In DNA, the CDR3 is TGTGCCAGCAGCCAACGGTACGGGACAGGGGCGGCCTACGAGCAGTACTTC.

The rearrangement links TRBV14 to TRBJ2-7; 8 bases fit TRBD1. The CDR3 runs 16 residues. Trimming took 5 bases from V and 2 from J; bases not matched to a gene: 11. CDR1 SGHDN and CDR2 FVKESK come from the germline V gene. CDR3 loop: CASSLTTGTGTYEQYF. The CDR3 coding sequence is TGTGCCAGCAGCTTGACCACCGGGACAGGCACCTACGAGCAGTACTTC. The full variable domain, its missing parts supplied by reference TRBV14 and TRBJ2-7, is EAGVTQFPSHSVIEKGQTVTLRCDPISGHDNLYWYRRVMGKEIKFLLHFVKESKQDESGMPNNRFLAERTGGTYSTLKVQPAELEDSGVYFCASSLTTGTGTYEQYFGPGTRLTVT.

The CDR3 nucleotides are TGTGCCAGCAGGGCGACAGGGGGAAACACCGGGGAGCTGTTTTTT. It yields the protein CASRATGGNTGELFF. The chain carries TRBV7-3 and TRBJ2-2; 9 bases map to TRBD1. Germline CDR1 and CDR2: SGHTA and FQGTGA. Trimming removed 6 bases from V and 2 bases from J; junction bases left unmatched: 4. The CDR3 is 15 residues long. The whole variable domain, remainder taken from reference TRBV7-3 and TRBJ2-2, is GAGVSQTPSNKVTEKGKYVELRCDPISGHTALYWYRQSLGQGPEFLIYFQGTGAADDSGLPNDRFFAVRPEGSVSTLKIQRTERGDSAVYLCASRATGGNTGELFFGEGSRLTVL.

This clone is a singleton in its sample. The V call is TRBV27, the J call TRBJ2-5; 7 bases fit TRBD2. V gave up 5 bases and J gave up 4 bases; unmatched junction bases: 4. Per germline, CDR1 MNHEY and CDR2 SMNVEV (reference sequence). This CDR3 comprises 13 residues. The CDR3 is CASSIAGRETQYF. The CDR3 DNA sequence: TGTGCCAGCAGTATAGCGGGTCGAGAGACCCAGTACTTC.

The genes are TRBV29-1 and TRBJ2-5, with D possibly matching TRBD2 (5 bases). V lost 4 bases and J lost 5, with 14 bases in between. There are 13 residues in the CDR3. Per germline, CDR1 SQVTM and CDR2 ANQGSEA. The DNA for the CDR3 is TGCAGCGTTGCTCATGGGCGCGGGGAGACCCAGTACTTC. This sequence encodes CSVAHGRGETQYF.

The rearrangement links TRBV6-1 to TRBJ1-1, with TRBD1 matching over 7 bases. V shed 4 bases and J 0 bases; nucleotides not matched to a gene: 2. The CDR3 loop spans 14 amino acids. Germline V gene lookup returns CDR1 MNHNS and CDR2 SASEGT. Here the CDR3 DNA reads TGTGCCAGCAGTGTAGACAGGGTGAACACTGAAGCTTTCTTT. Translation gives CASSVDRVNTEAFF.

The rearrangement links TRBV2 to TRBJ2-7; TRBD2 is a possible D gene (5 bases). Per the germline V gene, CDR1 is SNHLY and CDR2 is FYNNEI. CDR3 length: 14 amino acids. V lost 10 bases and J lost 5, with 21 bases in between. The CDR3, as DNA: TGTGCCACCCGCCCGAGCGGACCTCTGAACGAGCAGTACTTC. It specifies CATRPSGPLNEQYF.

The V call is TRBV5-4, the J call TRBJ2-7; 14 bases match TRBD2. This CDR3 comprises 16 residues. Per germline, CDR1 SGHNT and CDR2 YYREEE (reference sequence). J gave up 6 bases and V 0 bases, and 5 bases lay outside the gene matches. The CDR3 region has the DNA TGTGCCAGCAGCTTGGGGTACGGGACTAGCGGGAGCGAGCAGTACTTC. It translates to CASSLGYGTSGSEQYF.

This clone was seen a few times. V is TRBV6-5 and J is TRBJ2-5; D is unresolved. The CDR3 has 12 amino acids. Trimming left V 1 base short and J 5 bases short, with 5 bases between. Germline CDR1 and CDR2: MNHEY and SVGAGI. The CDR3: CASSYYGETQYF. The DNA of the CDR3 is TGTGCCAGCAGTTACTACGGGGAGACCCAGTACTTC.

This clone has just a few counts. The chain recombines TRBV29-1 with TRBJ2-2, with D maybe TRBD1 (6 bases). The CDR3 totals 15 residues. Looked up from germline, CDR1 is SQVTM and CDR2 is ANQGSEA. With 2 bases removed from V and 8 bases from J, the gap between germline ends came to 18 bases. The DNA for the CDR3 is TGCAGCGTTGAAAAAGGGGAAGGGACACCGGGGGAGCTGTTTTTT. It yields the protein CSVEKGEGTPGELFF.

This clone was observed a single time. V is TRBV27 and J is TRBJ1-2; D is possibly TRBD1 (6 bases). The CDR3 totals 13 residues. Germline CDR1 and CDR2: MNHEY and SMNVEV (reference sequence). V was pared by 4 bases and J by 6 bases, with 12 bases between. The CDR3 nucleotides are TGTGCCAGCAGTTCCCGGACAGATCATGGCTACACCTTC. Its protein is CASSSRTDHGYTF.

The rearrangement links TRBV27 to TRBJ2-1; D uncertain. Germline CDR1 is MNHEY and CDR2 is SMNVEV (reference sequence). V gave up 5 bases and J gave up 0 bases, with 8 bases separating them. The CDR3 is 14 residues long. The CDR3 here is CASSDISSYNEQFF. The CDR3 DNA follows: TGTGCCAGCAGTGACATAAGCTCCTACAATGAGCAGTTCTTC.